Sequencing of this TCR beta chain was carried out in a study of early T cells in non-severe SARS-CoV-2 infection. A single record per CDR3 protein comes from TCRdb applying MiXCR to the 5' RACE reads. The data hold about 99,000 distinct CDR3 sequences, with roughly 15% observed a single time. This clonotype occurred many times. CDR1 is SGHNT and CDR2 is YYREEE in the germline V gene (reference sequence). Germline trimming cut 4 bases from V and 5 bases from J; bases unmatched to any gene: 7. The CDR3 length is 14 residues. The sequenced sample consisted of whole blood. The chain has TRBV5-4 and TRBJ2-7; 9 bases fit TRBD2. The source is an adult who was a healthcare worker with PCR-confirmed SARS-CoV-2 infection or an uninfected control (not recorded which). DNA of the CDR3: TGTGCCAGCAGCCTAGCGGGAAGTCTCGACGAGCAGTACTTC. It translates to CASSLAGSLDEQYF.